The sequence of this TCR beta chain was determined in a study of T cell responses to AZD1222 COVID-19 vaccine. As concerns this clone: Its antigen remains unknown.

Trimming stripped 7 bases from V and 8 bases from J, with 15 bases between. The CDR3 sequence is 13 residues long. The protocol was immunoSEQ multiplex PCR, while the TCRdb copy is restricted to in-frame clones and leaves out a portion. Of about 140,000 clones in the sample, around 90% were seen once. The study, taken as a whole, reports: Sampling captured repertoires only after the peak T cell response. Receipt of two AZD1222 doses was followed by a rise in Spike-specific TCR breadth and depth.

Here the sequenced sample was peripheral blood, taken on day 0 of AZD1222 vaccination. The J gene is TRBJ1-5, the V gene TRBV12-3 or TRBV12-4; D unclear. The source of this sequence is an adult in good health. The CDR3 DNA reads as TGTGCCAGCACCTGGACGGCTGGGGAGCCCCAGCATTTT. As protein: CASTWTAGEPQHF.